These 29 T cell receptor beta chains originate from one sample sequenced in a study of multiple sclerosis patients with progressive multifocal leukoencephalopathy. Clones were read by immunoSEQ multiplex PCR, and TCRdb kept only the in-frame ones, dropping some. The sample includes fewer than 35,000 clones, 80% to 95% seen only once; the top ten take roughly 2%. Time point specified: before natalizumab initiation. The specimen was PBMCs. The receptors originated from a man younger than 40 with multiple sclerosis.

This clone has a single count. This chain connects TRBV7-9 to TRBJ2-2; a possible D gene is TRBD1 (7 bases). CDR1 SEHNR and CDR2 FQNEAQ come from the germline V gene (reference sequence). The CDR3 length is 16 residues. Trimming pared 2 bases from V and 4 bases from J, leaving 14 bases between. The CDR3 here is CASSLTRGEGTGELFF. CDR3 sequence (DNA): TGTGCCAGCAGCTTAACCAGGGGGGAAGGCACCGGGGAGCTGTTTTTT. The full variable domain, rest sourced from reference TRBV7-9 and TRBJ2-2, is DTGVSQNPRHKITKRGQNVTFRCDPISEHNRLYWYRQTLGQGPEFLTYFQNEAQLEKSRLLSDRFSAERPKGSFSTLEIQRTEQGDSAMYLCASSLTRGEGTGELFFGEGSRLTVL.

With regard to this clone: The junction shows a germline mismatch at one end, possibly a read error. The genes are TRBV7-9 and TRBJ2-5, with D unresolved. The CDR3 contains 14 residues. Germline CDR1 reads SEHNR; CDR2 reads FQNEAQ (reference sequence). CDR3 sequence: CASRPDEYQDTQYF. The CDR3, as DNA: TGTGCCAGCAGACCAGACGAGTACCAAGATACCCAGTACTTC.

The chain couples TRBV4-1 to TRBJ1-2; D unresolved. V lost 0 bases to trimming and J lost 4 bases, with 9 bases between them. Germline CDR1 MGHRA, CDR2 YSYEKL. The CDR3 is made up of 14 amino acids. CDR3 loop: CASSQDSRAYGYTF. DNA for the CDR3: TGCGCCAGCAGCCAAGATAGCCGGGCCTATGGCTACACCTTC.

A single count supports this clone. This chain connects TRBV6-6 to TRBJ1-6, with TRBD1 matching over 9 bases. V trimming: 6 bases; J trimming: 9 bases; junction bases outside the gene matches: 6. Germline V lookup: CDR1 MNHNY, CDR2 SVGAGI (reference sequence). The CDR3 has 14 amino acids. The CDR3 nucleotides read TGTGCCAGCAGAGGACAGGGGAGCGGTTCACCCCTCCACTTT. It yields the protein CASRGQGSGSPLHF.

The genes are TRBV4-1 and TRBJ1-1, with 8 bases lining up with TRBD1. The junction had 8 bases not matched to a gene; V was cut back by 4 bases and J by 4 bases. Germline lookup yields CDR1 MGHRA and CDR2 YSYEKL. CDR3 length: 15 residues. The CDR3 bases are TGCGCCAGCAGCCCCGACAGGGGAGGCGCCACTGAAGCTTTCTTT. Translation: CASSPDRGGATEAFF.

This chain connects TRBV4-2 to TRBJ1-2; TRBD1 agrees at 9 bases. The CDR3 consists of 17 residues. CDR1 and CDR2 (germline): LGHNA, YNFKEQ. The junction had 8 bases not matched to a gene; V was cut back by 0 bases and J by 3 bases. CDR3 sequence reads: CASSQDSGTGRHYGYTF. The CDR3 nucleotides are TGTGCCAGCAGCCAAGACTCGGGGACAGGGAGACACTATGGCTACACCTTC.

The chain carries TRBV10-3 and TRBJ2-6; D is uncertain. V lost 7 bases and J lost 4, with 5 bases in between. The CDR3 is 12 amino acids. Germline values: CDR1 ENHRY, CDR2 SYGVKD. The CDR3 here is CAIMTGANVLTF. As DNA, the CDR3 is TGTGCCATCATGACAGGGGCCAACGTCCTGACTTTC.

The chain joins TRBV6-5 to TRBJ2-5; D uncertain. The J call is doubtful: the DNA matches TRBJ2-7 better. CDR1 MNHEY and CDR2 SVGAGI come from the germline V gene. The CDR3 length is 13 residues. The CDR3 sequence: CASSPYGTYEQYF. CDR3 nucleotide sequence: TGTGCCAGCAGTCCCTATGGCACCTACGAGCAGTACTTC.

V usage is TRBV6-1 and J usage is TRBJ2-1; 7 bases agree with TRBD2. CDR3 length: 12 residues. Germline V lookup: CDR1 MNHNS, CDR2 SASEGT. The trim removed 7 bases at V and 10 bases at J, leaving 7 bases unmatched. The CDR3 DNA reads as TGTGCCAGCAAAAGAACTAGCGAAGAGCAGTTCTTC. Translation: CASKRTSEEQFF.

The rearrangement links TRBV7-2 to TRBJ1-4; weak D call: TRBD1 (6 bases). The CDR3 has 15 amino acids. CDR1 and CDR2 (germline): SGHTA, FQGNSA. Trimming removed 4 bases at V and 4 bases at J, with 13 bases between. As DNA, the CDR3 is TGTGCCAGCAGCTCCAGGGGCGGCTTTAATGAAAAACTGTTTTTT. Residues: CASSSRGGFNEKLFF.

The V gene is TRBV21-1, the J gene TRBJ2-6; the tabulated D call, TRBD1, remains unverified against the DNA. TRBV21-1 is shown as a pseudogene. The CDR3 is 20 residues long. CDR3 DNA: TGTGCCAGCAGCAAAGTCGGAGGGGGCATGGACAACTCTGGGGCCAACGTCCTGACTTTC. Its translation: CASSKVGGGMDNSGANVLTF.

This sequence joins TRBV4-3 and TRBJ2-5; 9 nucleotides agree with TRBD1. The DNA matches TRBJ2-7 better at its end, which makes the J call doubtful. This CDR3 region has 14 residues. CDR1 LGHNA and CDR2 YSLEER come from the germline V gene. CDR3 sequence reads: CASSPGTGLYEQYF. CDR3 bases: TGCGCCAGCAGCCCCGGGACAGGGCTTTACGAGCAGTACTTC.

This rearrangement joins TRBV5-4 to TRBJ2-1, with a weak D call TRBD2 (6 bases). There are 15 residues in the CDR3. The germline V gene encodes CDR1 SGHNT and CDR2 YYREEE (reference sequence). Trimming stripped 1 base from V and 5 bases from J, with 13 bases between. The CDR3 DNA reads TGTGCCAGCAGCTTGAGACTAGTCCAAAACAATGAGCAGTTCTTC. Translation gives CASSLRLVQNNEQFF.

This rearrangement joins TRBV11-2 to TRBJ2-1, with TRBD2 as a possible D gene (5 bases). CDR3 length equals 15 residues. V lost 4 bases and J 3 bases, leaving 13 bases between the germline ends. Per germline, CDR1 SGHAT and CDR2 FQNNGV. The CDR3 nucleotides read TGTGCCAGCAGCTCAAGACGTGGGAGCTACAATGAGCAGTTCTTC. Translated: CASSSRRGSYNEQFF.

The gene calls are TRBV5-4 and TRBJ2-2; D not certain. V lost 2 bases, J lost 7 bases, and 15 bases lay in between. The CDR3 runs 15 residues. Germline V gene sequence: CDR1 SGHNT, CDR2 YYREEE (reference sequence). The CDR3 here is CASSFLGSSLGELFF. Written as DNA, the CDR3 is TGTGCCAGCAGCTTCCTCGGGTCCTCGCTCGGGGAGCTGTTTTTT.

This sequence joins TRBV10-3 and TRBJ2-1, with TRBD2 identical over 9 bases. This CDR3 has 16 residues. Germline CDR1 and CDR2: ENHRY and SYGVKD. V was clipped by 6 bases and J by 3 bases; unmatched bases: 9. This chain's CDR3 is CAISQPGTSLYNEQFF. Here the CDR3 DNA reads TGTGCCATCAGCCAACCCGGGACTAGCCTCTACAATGAGCAGTTCTTC.

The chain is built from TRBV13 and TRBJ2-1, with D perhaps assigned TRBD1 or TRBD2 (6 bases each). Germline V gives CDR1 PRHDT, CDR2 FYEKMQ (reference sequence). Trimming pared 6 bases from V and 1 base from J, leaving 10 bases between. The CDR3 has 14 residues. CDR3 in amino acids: CASRKGGSYNEQFF. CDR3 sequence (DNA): TGTGCCAGCAGAAAGGGGGGTTCCTACAATGAGCAGTTCTTC.

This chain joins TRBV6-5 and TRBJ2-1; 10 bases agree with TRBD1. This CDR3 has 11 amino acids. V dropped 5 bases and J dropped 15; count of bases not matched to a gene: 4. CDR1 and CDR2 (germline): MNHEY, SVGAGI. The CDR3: CASSPGTGVFF. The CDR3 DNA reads TGTGCCAGCAGTCCTGGGACAGGGGTGTTCTTC.

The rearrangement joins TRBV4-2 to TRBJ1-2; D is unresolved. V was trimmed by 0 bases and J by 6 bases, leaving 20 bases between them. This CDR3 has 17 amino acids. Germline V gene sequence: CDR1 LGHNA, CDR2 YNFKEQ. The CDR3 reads CASSQDQKKVNTDGYTF. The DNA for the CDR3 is TGTGCCAGCAGCCAAGATCAGAAGAAGGTAAATACGGATGGCTACACCTTC.

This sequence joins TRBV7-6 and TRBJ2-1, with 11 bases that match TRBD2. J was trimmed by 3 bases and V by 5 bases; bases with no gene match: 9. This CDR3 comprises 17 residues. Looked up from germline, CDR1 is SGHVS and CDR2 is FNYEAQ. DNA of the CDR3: TGTGCCAGCAGCCCACTCCTAGCGGGAGGTGGCTACAATGAGCAGTTCTTC. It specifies CASSPLLAGGGYNEQFF.

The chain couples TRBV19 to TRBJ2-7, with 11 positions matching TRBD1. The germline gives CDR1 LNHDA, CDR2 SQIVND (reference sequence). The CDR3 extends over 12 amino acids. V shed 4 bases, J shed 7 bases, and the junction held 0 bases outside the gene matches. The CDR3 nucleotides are TGTGCCAGTAGTAGGGACAGGGGGGAGCAGTACTTC. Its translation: CASSRDRGEQYF.

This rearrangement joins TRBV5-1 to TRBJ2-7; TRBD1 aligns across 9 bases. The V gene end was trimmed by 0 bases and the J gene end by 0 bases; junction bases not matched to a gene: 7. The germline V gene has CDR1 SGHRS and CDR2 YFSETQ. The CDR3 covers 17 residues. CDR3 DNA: TGCGCCAGCAGCTTGGTTGGGACAGGGCACACCTCCTACGAGCAGTACTTC. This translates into CASSLVGTGHTSYEQYF.

This chain's CDR3 is CASSPRDFGDTQYF. The CDR3 region has the DNA TGTGCCAGCTCACCACGCGACTTCGGGGATACGCAGTATTTT. The chain employs TRBV18 and TRBJ2-3; D uncertain. CDR1 is KGHSH and CDR2 is LQKENI in the germline V gene. Trimming removed 1 base from V and 6 bases from J, with 11 bases in between. This CDR3 contains 14 residues.

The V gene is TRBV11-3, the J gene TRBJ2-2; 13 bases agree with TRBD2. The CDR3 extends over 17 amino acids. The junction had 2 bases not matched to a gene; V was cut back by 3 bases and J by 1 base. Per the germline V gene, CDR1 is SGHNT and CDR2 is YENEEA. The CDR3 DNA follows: TGTGCCAGCAGCTTGACTAGCGGGAGGTGGAACACCGGGGAGCTGTTTTTT. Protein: CASSLTSGRWNTGELFF.

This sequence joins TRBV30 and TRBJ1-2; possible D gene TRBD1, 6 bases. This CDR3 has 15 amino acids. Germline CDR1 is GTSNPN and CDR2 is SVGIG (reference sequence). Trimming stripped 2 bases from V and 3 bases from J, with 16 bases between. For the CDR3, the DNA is TGTGCCTGGAGTCCGCCGGGGGGGGGCTACTATGGCTACACCTTC. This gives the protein CAWSPPGGGYYGYTF.

DNA of the CDR3: TGTGCCATCAGTAAAGGGGGCTATGGCTACACCTTC. Translated, it gives CAISKGGYGYTF. The chain is built from TRBV10-3 and TRBJ1-2, with D perhaps matching TRBD1 (6 bases). CDR3 size: 12 residues. Trimming took 5 bases from V and 4 from J, leaving 8 bases between them. Germline V gives CDR1 ENHRY, CDR2 SYGVKD.

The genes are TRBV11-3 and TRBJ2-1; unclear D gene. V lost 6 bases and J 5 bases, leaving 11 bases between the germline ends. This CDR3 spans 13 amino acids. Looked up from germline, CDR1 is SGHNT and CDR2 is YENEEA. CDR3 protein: CASSVSRNNEQFF. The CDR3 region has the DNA TGTGCCAGCAGTGTGAGCCGGAACAATGAGCAGTTCTTC.

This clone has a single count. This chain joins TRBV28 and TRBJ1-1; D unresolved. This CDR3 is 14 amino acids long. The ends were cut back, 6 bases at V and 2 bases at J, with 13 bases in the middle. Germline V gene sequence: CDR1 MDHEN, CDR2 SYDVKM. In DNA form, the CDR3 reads TGTGCCAGCAGCCTTACAAGGATTAACACTGAAGCTTTCTTT. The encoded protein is CASSLTRINTEAFF.

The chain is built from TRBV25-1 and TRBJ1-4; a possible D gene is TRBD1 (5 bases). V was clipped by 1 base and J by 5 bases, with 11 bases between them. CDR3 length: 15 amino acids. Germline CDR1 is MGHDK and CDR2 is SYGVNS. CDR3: CASSEWRQNNEKLFF. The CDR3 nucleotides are TGTGCCAGCAGTGAATGGAGACAGAACAATGAAAAACTGTTTTTT.